The 14 T cell receptor beta chains presented below share a single source sample, sequenced in a study of blood T cell repertoires in COVID-19. Libraries were prepared by immunoSEQ multiplex PCR; TCRdb keeps only in-frame clonotypes and omits some of them. This table holds some 70,000 clones, 87% found once. Sequencing was performed on peripheral blood. The receptors come from a woman between 45 and 60 years old with COVID-19, enrolled during active disease.

V usage is TRBV19 and J usage is TRBJ2-7; TRBD2 matches at 12 bases. The junction had 15 bases not matched to a gene; V was cut back by 7 bases and J by 5 bases. Per germline, CDR1 LNHDA and CDR2 SQIVND (reference sequence). The CDR3 extends over 17 amino acids. The CDR3 sequence is CASTATHLAGGPHEQYF. The CDR3 nucleotides read TGTGCCAGTACAGCTACTCATCTAGCGGGAGGGCCCCACGAGCAGTACTTC.

This chain uses TRBV5-1 with TRBJ2-7; the D gene is possibly TRBD1 (5 bases). The germline CDR1 and CDR2 sequences are SGHRS and YFSETQ. The CDR3 contains 14 residues. V shed 0 bases and J shed 6 bases, with 13 bases lying between them. The CDR3 reads CASSLAIGEPEQYF. The CDR3 region has the DNA TGCGCCAGCAGCTTGGCGATAGGGGAACCCGAGCAGTACTTC.

V gene TRBV12-3 or TRBV12-4 combines with J gene TRBJ2-7, with D unclear. V was pared by 3 bases and J by 6 bases, with 6 bases between. The CDR3 has 11 amino acids. The CDR3 nucleotides are TGTGCCAGCAGTTTTCAGGCCGAGCAGTACTTC. It specifies CASSFQAEQYF.

This chain links TRBV23-1 with TRBJ2-5; 9 positions match TRBD1. TRBV23-1 is known as an ORF, though its function is uncertain. V dropped 1 base and J dropped 5; count of bases not matched to a gene: 5. The CDR3 contains 15 residues. The CDR3 loop reads CASSQYRGPWETQYF. CDR3 in DNA: TGCGCCAGCAGTCAATACAGGGGGCCTTGGGAGACCCAGTACTTC.

The chain joins TRBV10-3 to TRBJ2-1; 8 bases align to TRBD2. Germline V gene data show CDR1 as ENHRY and CDR2 as SYGVKD. The CDR3 covers 13 residues. After removal of 2 bases from V and 10 bases from J, the junction contained 4 bases not matched to a gene. In DNA form, the CDR3 reads TGTGCCATCAGTGAGCGGGAGGGATTGGAGCAGTTCTTC. Its translation: CAISEREGLEQFF.

The chain has TRBV12-3 or TRBV12-4 and TRBJ1-1, with TRBD1 as a possible D gene (5 bases). This CDR3 spans 13 amino acids. The germline V and J ends were trimmed by 6 bases and 9 bases, with 17 bases remaining between them. The CDR3 nucleotides read TGTGCCAGCAGCAACCTGGCGGGGGAACAAGCTTTCTTT. Residues: CASSNLAGEQAFF.

V gene TRBV27 combines with J gene TRBJ1-2; D unresolved. V lost 3 bases, J lost 2 bases, and 7 bases lay in between. This CDR3 has 13 amino acids. The V gene's germline CDR1 is MNHEY and CDR2 SMNVEV (reference sequence). This CDR3 reads CASSLGRNYGYTF. In DNA, the CDR3 is TGTGCCAGCAGTTTGGGCAGGAACTATGGCTACACCTTC.

The rearrangement joins TRBV27 to TRBJ2-1, with 11 positions matching TRBD2. Germline values: CDR1 MNHEY, CDR2 SMNVEV (reference sequence). The CDR3 extends over 14 amino acids. The ends lost 6 bases at V and 6 bases at J; junction bases unmatched: 4. The CDR3 DNA reads TGTGCCAGCAGCCAGACTAGCGGGATCAATGAGCAGTTCTTC. Translated, it gives CASSQTSGINEQFF.

This clone was counted between two and nine times. The chain links TRBV7-3 to TRBJ2-2; no reliable D call. CDR3 length: 14 amino acids. V was trimmed by 5 bases and J by 2 bases, leaving 9 bases between them. The V gene's germline CDR1 is SGHTA and CDR2 FQGTGA. The DNA of the CDR3 is TGTGCCAGCAGCATTCGGTCCAACACCGGGGAGCTGTTTTTT. As protein: CASSIRSNTGELFF.

This chain links TRBV3-1 (or the pseudogene TRBV3-2) with TRBJ2-2; D not certain. The V and J ends lost 3 bases and 4 bases respectively, with 3 bases between them. Germline V gives CDR1 LGHDT, CDR2 YNNKEL (reference sequence). This CDR3 has 12 amino acids. The CDR3 DNA reads as TGTGCCAGCAGCCAGGCCACCGGGGAGCTGTTTTTT. Translation: CASSQATGELFF.

The rearrangement links TRBV4-2 to TRBJ2-2; the match to TRBD2 covers 11 bases. The V gene end was trimmed by 4 bases and the J gene end by 5 bases; junction bases not matched to a gene: 6. CDR1 LGHNA and CDR2 YNFKEQ come from the germline V gene. This CDR3 comprises 16 residues. CDR3 bases: TGTGCCAGCAGCCCCGGGACTAGCGGACCAACCGGGGAGCTGTTTTTT. Amino acid sequence: CASSPGTSGPTGELFF.

The rearrangement uses TRBV6-6 and TRBJ2-2; D might be TRBD2 (5 bases). CDR3 length: 14 residues. Germline values: CDR1 MNHNY, CDR2 SVGAGI (reference sequence). Trimming took off 7 bases at V and 0 bases at J, with 9 bases between the two ends. The CDR3 DNA reads TGTGCCAGCATGGAGGTTCCGAACACCGGGGAGCTGTTTTTT. Protein sequence: CASMEVPNTGELFF.

The genes are TRBV28 and TRBJ2-1; D gene unclear. The CDR3 is made up of 12 amino acids. V was clipped by 5 bases and J by 7 bases, with 9 bases between them. Per the germline V gene, CDR1 is MDHEN and CDR2 is SYDVKM. CDR3 sequence (DNA): TGTGCCAGCAGTCTCGGGTGGAATGAGCAGTTCTTC. Translating it yields CASSLGWNEQFF.

The V and J genes are TRBV6-2 or TRBV6-3 and TRBJ2-1, with D maybe TRBD2 (6 bases). The germline gives CDR1 MNHEY, CDR2 SVGEGT. V lost 2 bases to trimming and J lost 5 bases, with 16 bases between them. CDR3 length equals 16 residues. CDR3 sequence reads: CASSYTASEYDNEQFF. The CDR3 DNA follows: TGTGCCAGCAGTTACACGGCTAGCGAATACGACAATGAGCAGTTCTTC.